This is a list of T cell receptor beta chains from one sample in a study of low-dose radiotherapy and immunotherapy resistance in tumors. One entry per CDR3 protein results from TCRdb running MiXCR on the reads. The sample shows 50,000 or so distinct CDR3 sequences, approximately 33% of them seen only once. The starting material was PBMCs, obtained after low-dose radiotherapy plus immunotherapy. Every receptor here comes from a male donor with rectosigmoid adenocarcinoma. The conserved cysteine and the conserved F or W are not part of the CDR3 here. Each record gives: J gene, V gene, CDR3 protein.

J: TRBJ2-1; V: TRBV5-6; CDR3: ASSFYVFGLRQGPYNEQF
J: TRBJ2-1; V: TRBV5-1; CDR3: ASSFGWRKQF
J: TRBJ2-7; V: TRBV5-1; CDR3: ASSASGTGMGEQY
J: TRBJ2-7; V: TRBV28; CDR3: ASSFLPGEQY
J: TRBJ1-1; V: TRBV5-1; CDR3: ATRPDLDTEAF
J: TRBJ2-6; V: TRBV9; CDR3: ASSKEGAGGANVLT
J: TRBJ2-3; V: TRBV5-1; CDR3: ASSTGELTDTQY
J: TRBJ2-3; V: TRBV11-2; CDR3: ASSSAGGGLGNTQY
J: TRBJ1-2; V: TRBV28; CDR3: ASSSIGYT
J: TRBJ2-3; V: TRBV27; CDR3: ASSLLRSTDTQY
J: TRBJ2-5; V: TRBV7-2; CDR3: ASSPGQTQY
J: TRBJ2-1; V: TRBV5-1; CDR3: ASSFNRDRGLYEQF
J: TRBJ2-7; V: TRBV11-1; CDR3: ASSHLRGLDEQY
J: TRBJ1-1; V: TRBV27; CDR3: ASSLSRGAAEAF
J: TRBJ2-7; V: TRBV29-1; CDR3: SALGQGTEQY
J: TRBJ1-1; V: TRBV3-1; CDR3: ASSQSHREIAEAF
J: TRBJ1-6; V: TRBV7-2; CDR3: ASRQGDSSPLH
J: TRBJ2-5; V: TRBV18; CDR3: ASSPIPAQGSETQY
J: TRBJ2-1; V: TRBV4-3; CDR3: ASSQALSGGAYNEQF
J: TRBJ2-3; V: TRBV28; CDR3: ASSPNPASGGKSTDTQY
J: TRBJ2-1; V: TRBV5-1; CDR3: ASSPEIAGGNNEQF
J: TRBJ2-1; V: TRBV12-3/TRBV12-4; CDR3: ASSGMYNEQF
J: TRBJ1-3; V: TRBV9; CDR3: ASSVGAARGNTIY
J: TRBJ2-3; V: TRBV19; CDR3: ATEDRTDMQY
J: TRBJ2-3; V: TRBV28; CDR3: ASSLGGAPKDTQY
J: TRBJ2-7; V: TRBV28; CDR3: ASSPTSGGYEQY
J: TRBJ1-1; V: TRBV6-6; CDR3: ASRQSGTNTEAF
J: TRBJ1-3; V: TRBV6-2/TRBV6-3; CDR3: ASTKNRSGNNIY